This record looks at one T cell receptor (beta chain) sequence and its context. The CDR3 is made up of 14 amino acids. Per the germline V gene, CDR1 is SGHVS and CDR2 is FQNEAQ. The J segment lost 5 bases and the V segment lost 1 base, leaving 4 bases of the junction unmatched. These data come from a study of blood T cell repertoires in COVID-19. As handled by the study authors: Amplification from reference gene primers served as the basis for estimated nucleated cell counts. TCRdb's copy holds only in-frame clones and misses some; the assay was immunoSEQ multiplex PCR. Clone size and the V and J calls come from that table; the DNA yielded D and trimming. Of about 72,000 clones in the sample, more than 75% were seen once.

V and J are TRBV7-8 and TRBJ1-1; 7 bases match TRBD1. The source is a woman aged 55-75 years with acute or convalescent COVID-19. The sequenced material came from peripheral blood. The CDR3 spells CASSLVTGKTEAFF. CDR3 DNA: TGTGCCAGCAGCTTAGTGACAGGGAAGACTGAAGCTTTCTTT. The whole variable domain, filled in from reference TRBV7-8 and TRBJ1-1, reads GAGVSQSPRYKVAKRGQDVALRCDPISGHVSLFWYQQALGQGPEFLTYFQNEAQLDKSGLPSDRFFAERPEGSVSTLKIQRTQQEDSAVYLCASSLVTGKTEAFFGQGTRLTVV.